These 15 T cell receptor beta chains were all obtained from the same sample, sequenced in a study of T cells in Graves' hyperthyroidism and ophthalmopathy. RNA transcripts yielded amplified TCR beta CDR3 regions. With the HTBI primer set, the TCR CDR3 went through a first round of RT-PCR. Each CDR3 protein is one row after TCRdb ran MiXCR on the multiplex PCR reads. The sample lists roughly 500,000 distinct CDR3 sequences, roughly 22% seen once, with approximately 54% in the top ten. Input material: blood. The origin of the receptors is a woman in her 70s with Graves' ophthalmopathy.

The J gene is TRBJ2-1, the V gene TRBV29-1, with 8 bases fitting TRBD1. The CDR3 length is 15 residues. Per the germline V gene, CDR1 is SQVTM and CDR2 is ANQGSEA. The V gene end was trimmed by 4 bases and the J gene end by 2 bases; junction bases not matched to a gene: 7. The CDR3 spells CSVAGQGAAYNEQFF. The CDR3 bases are TGCAGCGTTGCCGGGCAGGGGGCAGCCTACAATGAGCAGTTCTTC.

Only a few counts were recorded for this clonotype. This chain links TRBV29-1 with TRBJ1-1; D is ambiguous. The CDR3 sequence is 14 residues long. Deletions cut 6 bases from V and 1 base from J, with 15 bases between. Germline V gives CDR1 SQVTM, CDR2 ANQGSEA. CDR3 bases: TGCAGCGTGAGGTGGACGGCGACGAACACTGAAGCTTTCTTT. Protein: CSVRWTATNTEAFF. The variable domain in full, completed from reference TRBV29-1 and TRBJ1-1, reads SAVISQKPSRDICQRGTSLTIQCQVDSQVTMMFWYRQQPGQSLTLIATANQGSEATYESGFVIDKFPISRPNLTFSTLTVSNMSPEDSSIYLCSVRWTATNTEAFFGQGTRLTVV.

This clonotype was recorded at least ten times. This chain links TRBV27 with TRBJ1-6, with D unclear. Trimming pared 4 bases from V and 7 bases from J, leaving 5 bases between. The CDR3 extends over 12 amino acids. Germline assignment: CDR1 MNHEY and CDR2 SMNVEV (reference sequence). CDR3 amino acids: CASSSVNSPLHF. CDR3 nucleotides: TGTGCCAGCAGTTCCGTGAATTCACCCCTCCACTTT.

This clonotype came up a few times. The chain combines TRBV12-3 or TRBV12-4 with TRBJ1-2; maybe TRBD1 (6 bases). Trimming shortened V by 6 bases and J by 7 bases, and 21 bases separated the two germline ends. This CDR3 is built from 15 residues. The CDR3 here is CASSPQGRVQFGYTF. CDR3 sequence (DNA): TGTGCCAGCAGCCCCCAGGGGAGGGTACAGTTTGGCTACACCTTC.

V usage is TRBV29-1 and J usage is TRBJ1-3; D not resolved. Germline CDR1 SQVTM, CDR2 ANQGSEA. The CDR3 totals 15 residues. V lost 1 base, J lost 2 bases, and 12 bases lay in between. CDR3 protein: CSVEVYALAGNTIYF. Here the CDR3 DNA reads TGCAGCGTTGAAGTCTACGCCCTCGCTGGAAACACCATATATTTT.

V and J are TRBV20-1 and TRBJ2-7; 8 bases line up with TRBD2. Germline loops: CDR1 DFQATT, CDR2 SNEGSKA (reference sequence). The trim removed 1 base at V and 2 bases at J, leaving 4 bases unmatched. This CDR3 comprises 14 residues. The CDR3 is CSARVTSATYEQYF. CDR3 nucleotide sequence: TGCAGTGCTAGAGTGACTAGCGCTACCTACGAGCAGTACTTC.

The J gene is TRBJ1-5, the V gene TRBV30; 10 bases agree with TRBD1. Germline V CDR1 and CDR2: GTSNPN, SVGIG (reference sequence). The CDR3 length is 13 residues. Trimming took 5 bases from V and 4 from J; bases not matched to a gene: 2. The CDR3 is CAWADRGNQPQHF. Here the CDR3 DNA reads TGTGCCTGGGCGGACAGGGGGAATCAGCCCCAGCATTTT.

The gene calls are TRBV28 and TRBJ1-1; possible D gene TRBD1, 5 bases. The germline CDR1 and CDR2 sequences are MDHEN and SYDVKM. V was trimmed by 3 bases and J by 1 base, leaving 9 bases between them. The CDR3 has 14 residues. The CDR3 spells CASSFPDKNTEAFF. DNA of the CDR3: TGTGCCAGCAGTTTTCCGGACAAGAACACTGAAGCTTTCTTT. The variable domain in full, completed from reference TRBV28 and TRBJ1-1, reads DVKVTQSSRYLVKRTGEKVFLECVQDMDHENMFWYRQDPGLGLRLIYFSYDVKMKEKGDIPEGYSVSREKKERFSLILESASTNQTSMYLCASSFPDKNTEAFFGQGTRLTVV.

This chain uses TRBV7-2 with TRBJ1-5; a possible D gene is TRBD1 (5 bases). The CDR3 contains 15 residues. The germline CDR1 and CDR2 sequences are SGHTA and FQGNSA. The V and J ends lost 1 base and 3 bases respectively, with 10 bases between them. CDR3 in amino acids: CASSLEGTYNQPQHF. DNA of the CDR3: TGTGCCAGCAGCTTAGAGGGGACGTACAATCAGCCCCAGCATTTT.

The table lists this clonotype with a few counts. The chain combines TRBV7-9 with TRBJ1-4; TRBD1 matches 12 bases. V lost 4 bases, J lost 6 bases, and 3 bases stayed unmatched. Germline V gene data show CDR1 as SEHNR and CDR2 as FQNEAQ (reference sequence). This CDR3 is 15 amino acids long. The CDR3, as DNA: TGTGCCAGCAGCTGGGGACAGGGGGCTCATGAAAAACTGTTTTTT. Amino acids: CASSWGQGAHEKLFF.

This clonotype showed up just a few times. The chain uses TRBV30 and TRBJ1-6; perhaps TRBD1 as D (5 bases). The CDR3 runs 13 residues. Trimming cost V 3 bases and J 4 bases, with 7 bases left between them. In germline, CDR1 is GTSNPN, CDR2 SVGIG (reference sequence). CDR3 DNA: TGTGCCTGGAGCGGGACGTATAATTCACCCCTCCACTTT. Translated, it gives CAWSGTYNSPLHF.

With respect to this clonotype: A junction boundary mismatches the germline segment, possibly from a read error. The chain couples TRBV5-1 to TRBJ1-3; TRBD1 matches 7 bases. CDR1 is SGHRS and CDR2 is YFSETQ in the germline V gene. The CDR3 extends over 17 amino acids. In DNA form, the CDR3 reads TGCGCCAGCAGCTTGACGGGACAGACAAGCTCTGGAAACACCATATGTTTT. This gives the protein CASSLTGQTSSGNTICF.

This clonotype turned up a few times. This chain joins TRBV15 and TRBJ1-2; D call uncertain. CDR1 is LNHNV, CDR2 YYDKDF, per germline (reference sequence). The V end lost 2 bases, the J end lost 4 bases, and 17 bases lay between the germline ends. CDR3 length: 16 amino acids. In DNA form, the CDR3 reads TGTGCCACCAGCAGATCGCACGGGCAGCCACCCTATGGCTACACCTTC. Amino acids: CATSRSHGQPPYGYTF. The whole variable domain, filled in from reference TRBV15 and TRBJ1-2, reads DAMVIQNPRYQVTQFGKPVTLSCSQTLNHNVMYWYQQKSSQAPKLLFHYYDKDFNNEADTPDNFQSRRPNTSFCFLDIRSPGLGDTAMYLCATSRSHGQPPYGYTFGSGTRLTVV.

This clonotype came up a few times. J is TRBJ1-5 and V is TRBV20-1, with TRBD1 identical over 10 bases. CDR3 length equals 16 residues. Germline trimming cut 0 bases from V and 6 bases from J; bases unmatched to any gene: 8. From germline, CDR1 is DFQATT and CDR2 SNEGSKA (reference sequence). The CDR3 sequence is CSARDTGQGKSQPQHF. DNA of the CDR3: TGCAGTGCTAGAGATACGGGACAGGGGAAGAGTCAGCCCCAGCATTTT.

This clonotype has only a few counts. The chain combines TRBV12-3 or TRBV12-4 with TRBJ2-1; D may be TRBD2 (6 bases). The CDR3 consists of 14 residues. Trimming took 4 bases from V and 8 from J, leaving 15 bases between them. The CDR3 DNA sequence: TGTGCCAGCAGTTCCCCCCGTTGGGGGGATGAGCAGTTCTTC. It encodes CASSSPRWGDEQFF.